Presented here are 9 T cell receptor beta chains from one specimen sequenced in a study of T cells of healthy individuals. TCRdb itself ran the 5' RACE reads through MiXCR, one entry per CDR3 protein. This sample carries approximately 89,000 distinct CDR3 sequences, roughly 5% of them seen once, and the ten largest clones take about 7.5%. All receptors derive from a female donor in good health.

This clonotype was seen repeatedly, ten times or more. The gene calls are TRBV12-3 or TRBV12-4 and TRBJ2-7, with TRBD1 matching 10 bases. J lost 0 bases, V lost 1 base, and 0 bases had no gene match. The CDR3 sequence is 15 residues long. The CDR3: CASSLGTGGSYEQYF. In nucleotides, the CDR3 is TGTGCCAGCAGTTTAGGGACAGGGGGCTCCTACGAGCAGTACTTC.

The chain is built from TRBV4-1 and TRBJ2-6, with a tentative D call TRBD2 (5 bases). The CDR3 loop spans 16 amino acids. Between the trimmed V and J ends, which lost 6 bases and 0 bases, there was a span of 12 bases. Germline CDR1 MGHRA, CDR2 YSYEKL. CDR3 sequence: CASSFGVPSGANVLTF. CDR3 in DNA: TGCGCCAGCAGTTTCGGGGTTCCCTCTGGGGCCAACGTCCTGACTTTC.

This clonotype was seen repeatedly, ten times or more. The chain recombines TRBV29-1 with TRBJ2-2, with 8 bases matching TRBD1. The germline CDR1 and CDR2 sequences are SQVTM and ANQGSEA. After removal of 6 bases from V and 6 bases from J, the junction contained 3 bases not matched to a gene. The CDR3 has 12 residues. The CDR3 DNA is TGCAGCGTGTACAGGGGGGCCGGGGAGCTGTTTTTT. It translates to CSVYRGAGELFF.

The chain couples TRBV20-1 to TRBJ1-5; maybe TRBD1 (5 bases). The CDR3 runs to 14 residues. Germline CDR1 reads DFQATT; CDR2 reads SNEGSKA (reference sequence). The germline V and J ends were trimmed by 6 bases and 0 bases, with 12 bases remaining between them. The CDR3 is CSARDSYSNQPQHF. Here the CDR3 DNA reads TGCAGTGCGCGAGACAGCTATAGCAATCAGCCCCAGCATTTT.

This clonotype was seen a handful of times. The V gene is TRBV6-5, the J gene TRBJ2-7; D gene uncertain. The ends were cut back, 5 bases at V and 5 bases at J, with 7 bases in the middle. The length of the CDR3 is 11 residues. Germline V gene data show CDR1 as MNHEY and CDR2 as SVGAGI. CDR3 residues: CASSDPHEQYF. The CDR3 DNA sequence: TGTGCCAGCAGTGATCCCCACGAGCAGTACTTC.

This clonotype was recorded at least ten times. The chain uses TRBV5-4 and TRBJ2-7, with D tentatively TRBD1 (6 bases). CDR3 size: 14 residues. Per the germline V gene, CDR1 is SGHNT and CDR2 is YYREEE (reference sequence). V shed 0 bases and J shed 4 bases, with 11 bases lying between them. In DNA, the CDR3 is TGTGCCAGCAGCTTGGGGGACGGACAGTACGAGCAGTACTTC. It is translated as CASSLGDGQYEQYF. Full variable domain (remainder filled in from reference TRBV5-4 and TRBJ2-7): ETGVTQSPTHLIKTRGQQVTLRCSSQSGHNTVSWYQQALGQGPQFIFQYYREEENGRGNFPPRFSGLQFPNYSSELNVNALELDDSALYLCASSLGDGQYEQYFGPGTRLTVT.

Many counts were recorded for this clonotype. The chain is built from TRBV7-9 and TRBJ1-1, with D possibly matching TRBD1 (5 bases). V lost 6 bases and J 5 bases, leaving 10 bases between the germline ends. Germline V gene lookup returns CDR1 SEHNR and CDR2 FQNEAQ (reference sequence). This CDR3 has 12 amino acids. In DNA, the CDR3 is TGTGCCAGCAGTCGGGGGGGGACTGAAGCTTTCTTT. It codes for CASSRGGTEAFF.

The CDR3: CASSPRISPLHF. The DNA for the CDR3 is TGTGCCAGCTCCCCTCGGATTTCACCCCTCCACTTT. The chain couples TRBV7-8 to TRBJ1-6; D gene uncertain. The CDR3 extends over 12 amino acids. V was shortened by 8 bases and J by 9 bases, with 11 bases between the two germline ends. Germline V CDR1 and CDR2: SGHVS, FQNEAQ.

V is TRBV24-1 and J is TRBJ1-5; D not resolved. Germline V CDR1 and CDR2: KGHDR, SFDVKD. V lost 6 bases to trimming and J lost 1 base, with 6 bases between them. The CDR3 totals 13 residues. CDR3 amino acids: CATSHQSNQPQHF. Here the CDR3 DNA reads TGTGCCACCAGTCATCAGAGCAATCAGCCCCAGCATTTT.